Listed below are T cell receptor beta chains from one sample, sequenced in a study of control samples from healthy donors and cancer patients. The method was immunoSEQ multiplex PCR; TCRdb's version includes in-frame clones alone and lacks a portion of them. The sample records some 150,000 clones, about 94% being singletons. Sequencing input: blood. These receptors were collected from a man aged 35 to 55 in good health. Each CDR3 is given with its conserved first and last residue. A D gene is named only where the DNA matches it firmly. Clone size is shown for a subset of rows, as once, few, many or a class of expanded clone.

cdr3_aa | cdr3_nt | v_call | d_call | clone_size | j_call
CASSSGGLFVNEQFF | TGTGCCAGCTCGTCGGGGGGGCTTTTTGTCAATGAGCAGTTCTTC | TRBV27 | TRBD2 | - | TRBJ2-1
CASRTAYQPQHF | TGTGCCAGCCGGACCGCTTATCAGCCCCAGCATTTT | TRBV12-3/TRBV12-4 | - | - | TRBJ1-5
CASSVEGQGADTEAFF | TGTGCCAGCAGCGTAGAGGGACAGGGCGCAGACACTGAAGCTTTCTTT | TRBV9 | TRBD1 | - | TRBJ1-1
CASSQDRSLGGADTQYF | TGCGCCAGCAGCCAAGATCGGAGTTTGGGGGGGGCAGATACGCAGTATTTT | TRBV4-1 | TRBD2 | - | TRBJ2-3
CASSLKGQGHYEQYF | TGTGCCAGCAGCTTAAAGGGACAGGGCCACTACGAGCAGTACTTC | TRBV7-8 | TRBD1 | - | TRBJ2-7
CASRVAENSHTEAFF | TGTGCCAGCAGGGTTGCAGAGAACTCTCACACTGAAGCTTTCTTT | TRBV28 | - | - | TRBJ1-1
CASKRTDTQYF | TGCGCCAGCAAGAGGACAGATACGCAGTATTTT | TRBV5-1 | - | - | TRBJ2-3
CASSVGVMNTEAFF | TGTGCCAGCAGCGTAGGAGTGATGAACACTGAAGCTTTCTTT | TRBV9 | - | once | TRBJ1-1
CASSVGQDYSGNTIYF | TGTGCCAGCAGCGTAGGACAGGATTACTCTGGAAACACCATATATTTT | TRBV9 | - | - | TRBJ1-3
CASKLPGTGTDTQYF | TGTGCCAGCAAATTACCCGGGACAGGCACAGATACGCAGTATTTT | TRBV6-5 | TRBD1 | - | TRBJ2-3
CASSQILAGDQETQYF | TGTGCCAGCAGCCAGATTCTAGCGGGAGACCAAGAGACCCAGTACTTC | TRBV14 | TRBD2 | - | TRBJ2-5
CASSPGLSGNTIYF | TGTGCCAGCTCACCGGGCCTCTCTGGAAACACCATATATTTT | TRBV18 | - | - | TRBJ1-3
CAWSAGSTNEKLFF | TGTGCCTGGAGTGCGGGATCCACTAATGAAAAACTGTTTTTT | TRBV30 | - | - | TRBJ1-4
CASSLGTGGGHAPTQYF | TGTGCCAGCAGCTTAGGGACAGGGGGCGGCCACGCTCCGACCCAGTACTTC | TRBV7-2 | TRBD1 | - | TRBJ2-5
CASSPTGQGSSTNEKLFF | TGTGCCAGCTCACCAACGGGACAGGGGTCCTCAACTAATGAAAAACTGTTTTTT | TRBV18 | TRBD1 | - | TRBJ1-4
CASSKRTASGNTIYF | TGTGCCAGCAGCAAGCGGACAGCTTCTGGAAACACCATATATTTT | TRBV7-2 | - | - | TRBJ1-3